The T cell receptor beta chain under discussion was sequenced for a study of naive and memory T cell subsets. Four PCR rounds used nested alpha and beta constant region primers plus the SP2 primer. Blood and skin TCR RNA was reverse transcribed with alpha and beta constant primers. A single record per CDR3 protein comes from TCRdb applying MiXCR to the 5' RACE reads. The sample lists more than 45,000 distinct CDR3 sequences; under 8.5% were seen once. With 4 bases clipped from V and 4 bases from J, the junction kept 3 bases outside the gene matches. The CDR3 loop spans 13 amino acids. Germline CDR1 reads SGHRS; CDR2 reads YFSETQ. The study's findings and limits: TCR transcript changes with activation or differentiation may affect this RNA method.

Concerning this clonotype: Its specificity is not known.

A UMI-containing oligonucleotide was joined by 3' ligation to the TCR cDNA template. Whole blood, roughly 2.5 ml, came from adult healthy volunteers. Cells were not sorted; total RNA input targeted roughly 1 to 1,100 ng. The source of this sequence is a male donor in good health. The chain uses TRBV5-1 and TRBJ2-5; TRBD1 matches at 8 bases. CDR3 DNA sequence: TGCGCCAGCAGCATGGGACAGGTAGAGACCCAGTACTTC. Its protein product is CASSMGQVETQYF. Variable domain in full (rest from reference TRBV5-1 and TRBJ2-5): KAGVTQTPRYLIKTRGQQVTLSCSPISGHRSVSWYQQTPGQGLQFLFEYFSETQRNKGNFPGRFSGRQFSNSRSEMNVSTLELGDSALYLCASSMGQVETQYFGPGTRLLVL.